A single sample gave rise to the 12 T cell receptor beta chains below, sequenced in a study of T cells in localized non-small cell lung cancer. The assay was immunoSEQ multiplex PCR, and TCRdb's table has in-frame clones only and misses some. The sample has approximately 83,000 clones, more than 75% seen once. This material consisted of peripheral blood, taken before any cancer treatment. The receptors originated from a woman aged 40-69 years with stage I squamous cell lung carcinoma.

The chain carries TRBV2 and TRBJ1-4; D possibly corresponds to TRBD1 (6 bases). The CDR3 spans 13 residues. V dropped 7 bases and J dropped 11 bases, with 17 bases sitting between them. Per germline, CDR1 SNHLY and CDR2 FYNNEI. The CDR3 protein is CASNNGGAQKLFF. CDR3 DNA: TGTGCCAGCAATAACGGGGGCGCCCAGAAACTGTTTTTT.

This chain connects TRBV9 to TRBJ1-1; D is undetermined. V lost 4 bases and J 5 bases, leaving 15 bases between the germline ends. Germline lookup yields CDR1 SGDLS and CDR2 YYNGEE. The CDR3 has 14 amino acids. DNA of the CDR3: TGTGCCAGCAGCCCCAGAGTCGGGATTACTGAAGCTTTCTTT. This translates into CASSPRVGITEAFF.

The V gene is TRBV9, the J gene TRBJ2-3; no firm D call. The V gene lost 0 bases and the J gene lost 6 bases, with 8 bases spanning the gap. CDR3 length: 13 amino acids. Germline loops: CDR1 SGDLS, CDR2 YYNGEE. CDR3 DNA: TGTGCCAGCAGCGTAGAAGTAAGGGATACGCAGTATTTT. Residues: CASSVEVRDTQYF.

The chain employs TRBV5-1 and TRBJ2-1; D perhaps matches TRBD1 (6 bases). Trimming removed 3 bases at V and 3 bases at J, with 10 bases between. CDR1 is SGHRS and CDR2 is YFSETQ in the germline V gene. The CDR3 has 14 residues. The CDR3 region is CASSSPDSYNEQFF. The DNA for the CDR3 is TGCGCCAGCAGCTCGCCGGACAGCTACAATGAGCAGTTCTTC.

This rearrangement joins TRBV10-3 to TRBJ2-3; 7 nucleotides agree with TRBD1. V was clipped by 4 bases and J by 2 bases; unmatched bases: 9. This CDR3 has 16 amino acids. Per the germline V gene, CDR1 is ENHRY and CDR2 is SYGVKD. The CDR3 loop is CAISGGQFRDTDTQYF. CDR3 nucleotides: TGTGCCATCAGTGGGGGACAGTTTCGCGACACAGATACGCAGTATTTT.

The CDR3, as DNA: TGTGCCAGCAAACCGTCGGGGGCTTATAATTCACCCCTCCACTTT. Residues: CASKPSGAYNSPLHF. This rearrangement joins TRBV6-4 to TRBJ1-6, with D possibly TRBD1 on 6 matching bases. Trimming shortened V by 7 bases and J by 4 bases, and 14 bases separated the two germline ends. Germline V gives CDR1 MRHNA, CDR2 SNTAGT. The CDR3 is 15 amino acids.

This chain links TRBV5-4 with TRBJ2-3; D unclear. Looked up from germline, CDR1 is SGHNT and CDR2 is YYREEE (reference sequence). The CDR3 spans 14 residues. With 0 bases removed from V and 5 bases from J, the gap between germline ends came to 10 bases. This CDR3 reads CASSLVGSLDTQYF. DNA of the CDR3: TGTGCCAGCAGCTTGGTTGGGTCCTTAGATACGCAGTATTTT.

CDR3 amino acids: CASSSVDTQYF. CDR3 in DNA: TGTGCCAGCAGTAGCGTAGATACGCAGTATTTT. V and J are TRBV6-1 and TRBJ2-3; D ambiguous. V was shortened by 5 bases and J by 5 bases, with 5 bases between the two germline ends. The CDR3 has 11 amino acids. Germline lookup yields CDR1 MNHNS and CDR2 SASEGT.

The chain combines TRBV19 with TRBJ1-2, with 12 bases lining up with TRBD1. Germline values: CDR1 LNHDA, CDR2 SQIVND (reference sequence). J lost 13 bases, V lost 4 bases, and 7 bases had no gene match. CDR3 length equals 13 residues. CDR3 sequence: CASSTRDRGLGTF. DNA for the CDR3: TGTGCCAGTAGTACCCGGGACAGGGGGCTTGGCACCTTC. The whole variable domain, filled in from reference TRBV19 and TRBJ1-2, reads DGGITQSPKYLFRKEGQNVTLSCEQNLNHDAMYWYRQDPGQGLRLIYYSQIVNDFQKGDIAEGYSVSREKKESFPLTVTSAQKNPTAFYLCASSTRDRGLGTFGSGTRLTVV.

The V call is TRBV20-1, the J call TRBJ2-3; D not certain. The V and J ends lost 3 bases and 10 bases respectively, with 11 bases between them. The CDR3 spans 11 residues. Germline loops: CDR1 DFQATT, CDR2 SNEGSKA (reference sequence). CDR3 amino acids: CSASPQTAQYF. The DNA for the CDR3 is TGCAGTGCTAGCCCCCAAACGGCGCAGTATTTT.

V gene TRBV7-2 combines with J gene TRBJ2-1; no firm D call. Trimming left V 2 bases short and J 6 bases short, with 17 bases between. Germline CDR1 and CDR2: SGHTA and FQGNSA. The CDR3 sequence is 16 residues long. CDR3 bases: TGTGCCAGCAGCTTACTGAGCAAGCTTACCCCCAATGAGCAGTTCTTC. Amino acid sequence: CASSLLSKLTPNEQFF. The full variable domain, in which reference TRBV7-2 and TRBJ2-1 provide the parts outside the CDR3, is GAGVSQSPSNKVTEKGKDVELRCDPISGHTALYWYRQSLGQGLEFLIYFQGNSAPDKSGLPSDRFSAERTGGSVSTLTIQRTQQEDSAVYLCASSLLSKLTPNEQFFGPGTRLTVL.

The J gene is TRBJ1-5, the V gene TRBV6-1; 8 bases are a match to TRBD1. V lost 3 bases to trimming and J lost 6 bases; unmatched junction nucleotides: 1. Germline CDR1 MNHNS, CDR2 SASEGT. The CDR3 contains 13 residues. DNA for the CDR3: TGTGCCAGCAGTGATGACAGGGGTCAGCCCCAGCATTTT. Its translation is CASSDDRGQPQHF.